This TCR beta chain was identified during a study of blood T cell repertoires in COVID-19. Sequencing was performed with immunoSEQ multiplex PCR; in TCRdb, only in-frame clones are kept and a portion is missing. The sample has 300,000 to 350,000 clones, roughly 84% seen once. Trimming stripped 6 bases from V and 5 bases from J, with 18 bases between. This CDR3 is built from 15 residues. CDR1 is MNHEY and CDR2 is SMNVEV in the germline V gene (reference sequence). This chain connects TRBV27 to TRBJ2-3; a weak D match, TRBD1 (7 bases). Sequencing input: PBMCs or T cells enriched from blood (not recorded which). This clonotype originated in a woman aged 25 to 45 who had recovered from COVID-19. The CDR3 protein is CASSPGGRRVDTQYF. Written as DNA, the CDR3 is TGTGCCAGCAGCCCAGGGGGGCGCCGAGTAGATACGCAGTATTTT.